Below are 28 T cell receptor beta chains sequenced from a single sample in a study of T cells in tuberculosis (dated by TCRdb to between 2017 and 2018). The library was generated by the immunoSEQ multiplex PCR assay. This immuneACCESS table, as held by TCRdb, lists in-frame sequences with V and J called but not all clones. Of the missing ones, under half trace to an unresolved V gene in checked studies; the others have no known cause. For this sample the table gives 25,000 to 30,000 clones, of which about 90% were detected only once. The top ten constitute 6% to 7% of the sample. Sample: PBMCs. These receptors came from a donor aged 5-35 years with latent tuberculosis or without tuberculosis infection.

The CDR3 DNA follows: TGCGCCAGCAGCCAAGAAGACACGATCCTTGGGGGCTACACCTTC. This encodes CASSQEDTILGGYTF. The chain links TRBV4-1 to TRBJ1-2; D is ambiguous. V was clipped by 0 bases and J by 8 bases, with 16 bases between them. The length of the CDR3 is 15 residues. CDR1 is MGHRA and CDR2 is YSYEKL in the germline V gene.

The chain links TRBV29-1 to TRBJ2-7; TRBD1 aligns across 8 bases. Germline CDR1 and CDR2: SQVTM and ANQGSEA. This CDR3 is 12 amino acids long. V dropped 7 bases and J dropped 4; count of bases not matched to a gene: 6. The CDR3 DNA sequence: TGCAGCGCAGGACAGGGAGTATACGAGCAGTACTTC. It yields the protein CSAGQGVYEQYF.

The chain is built from TRBV5-6 and TRBJ2-2, with D tentatively TRBD2 (5 bases). Trimming removed 4 bases at V and 8 bases at J, with 12 bases between. Germline V gene sequence: CDR1 SGHDT, CDR2 YYEEEE. This CDR3 spans 13 amino acids. DNA for the CDR3: TGTGCCAGCAGCCTGGGGAGATGGGGGGAGCTGTTTTTT. Amino acids: CASSLGRWGELFF. Filled out from reference TRBV5-6 and TRBJ2-2, the complete variable domain reads DAGVTQSPTHLIKTRGQQVTLRCSPKSGHDTVSWYQQALGQGPQFIFQYYEEEERQRGNFPDRFSGHQFPNYSSELNVNALLLGDSALYLCASSLGRWGELFFGEGSRLTVL.

The chain couples TRBV29-1 to TRBJ2-3, with TRBD2 matching 11 bases. Germline lookup yields CDR1 SQVTM and CDR2 ANQGSEA. The J segment lost 1 base and the V segment lost 6 bases, leaving 6 bases of the junction unmatched. CDR3 size: 15 residues. In DNA, the CDR3 is TGCAGCGTCGCCTTACTAGCGGGGGGCACAGATACGCAGTATTTT. Residues: CSVALLAGGTDTQYF.

The chain couples TRBV5-5 to TRBJ1-1; D is uncertain. The V gene's germline CDR1 is SGHKS and CDR2 YYEKEE (reference sequence). This CDR3 has 14 residues. Trimming shortened V by 4 bases and J by 4 bases, and 14 bases separated the two germline ends. CDR3 bases: TGTGCCAGCAGCAGACGTAATCGGGGCACTGAAGCTTTCTTT. It translates to CASSRRNRGTEAFF.

The chain's CDR3 is CASSDGTGHNSPLHF. The CDR3 region has the DNA TGTGCCAGCAGTGACGGGACAGGACATAATTCACCCCTCCACTTT. The V call is TRBV6-4, the J call TRBJ1-6, with TRBD1 matching 8 bases. Germline lookup yields CDR1 MRHNA and CDR2 SNTAGT. The CDR3 sequence is 15 residues long. Unmatched junction bases numbered 2, after V lost 2 bases and J lost 5 bases.

V usage is TRBV6-6 and J usage is TRBJ1-3; possibly TRBD1 for D (6 bases). V lost 4 bases and J lost 2, with 15 bases in between. Germline CDR1 reads MNHNY; CDR2 reads SVGAGI (reference sequence). The CDR3 is 16 residues long. The CDR3 loop reads CASSSGQSKPGNTIYF. The DNA of the CDR3 is TGTGCCAGCAGTTCCGGACAGAGTAAGCCTGGAAACACCATATATTTT.

This clone has just a few counts. The chain carries TRBV29-1 and TRBJ1-5, with TRBD1 identical over 10 bases. Per germline, CDR1 SQVTM and CDR2 ANQGSEA. The CDR3 totals 13 residues. The J segment lost 4 bases and the V segment lost 6 bases, leaving 3 bases of the junction unmatched. CDR3 nucleotides: TGCAGCGTGAGGGACAGGGGAAATCAGCCCCAGCATTTT. Residues: CSVRDRGNQPQHF.

The chain combines TRBV19 with TRBJ1-3; unclear D gene. Germline CDR1 reads LNHDA; CDR2 reads SQIVND (reference sequence). The CDR3 runs to 15 residues. Trimming shortened V by 4 bases and J by 4 bases, and 14 bases separated the two germline ends. The CDR3 DNA reads as TGTGCCAGTAGTAAAAGCCATCTCCCCGGAAACACCATATATTTT. Its translation: CASSKSHLPGNTIYF.

The chain joins TRBV4-1 to TRBJ1-6, with 8 bases identical to TRBD1. CDR1 MGHRA and CDR2 YSYEKL come from the germline V gene. V shed 4 bases and J 10 bases; nucleotides not matched to a gene: 9. The CDR3 is 15 residues long. CDR3 sequence reads: CASSPGQGLGSPLHF. DNA of the CDR3: TGCGCCAGCAGCCCCGGACAGGGCTTGGGATCACCCCTCCACTTT.

This chain links TRBV29-1 with TRBJ2-1; TRBD1 aligns across 9 bases. After removal of 3 bases from V and 7 bases from J, the junction contained 7 bases not matched to a gene. The CDR3 loop spans 14 amino acids. The germline gives CDR1 SQVTM, CDR2 ANQGSEA. The CDR3 loop is CSVESGQGNNEQFF. The CDR3 bases are TGCAGCGTTGAGTCGGGACAGGGAAATAATGAGCAGTTCTTC.

The V and J genes are TRBV6-5 and TRBJ1-1; D might be TRBD1 (6 bases). Trimming left V 6 bases short and J 1 base short, with 15 bases between. This CDR3 region has 15 residues. Germline CDR1 reads MNHEY; CDR2 reads SVGAGI. CDR3 loop: CASRGTPRTNTEAFF. DNA of the CDR3: TGTGCCAGCAGGGGGACACCTCGGACGAACACTGAAGCTTTCTTT.

As DNA, the CDR3 is TGTGCCAGCAGTTTAGAAGTGGGACAGTCAGGCTACACCTTC. Translating it yields CASSLEVGQSGYTF. The gene calls are TRBV27 and TRBJ1-2, with TRBD1 identical over 7 bases. Germline trimming cut 2 bases from V and 8 bases from J; bases unmatched to any gene: 8. The germline V gene has CDR1 MNHEY and CDR2 SMNVEV (reference sequence). This CDR3 comprises 14 residues.

The chain joins TRBV6-1 to TRBJ1-5; D gene ambiguous. The CDR3 spans 15 residues. V was shortened by 6 bases and J by 3 bases, with 15 bases between the two germline ends. Germline V gene sequence: CDR1 MNHNS, CDR2 SASEGT. The CDR3 sequence: CASREVDGYNQPQHF. In DNA, the CDR3 is TGTGCCAGCAGGGAGGTAGACGGATACAATCAGCCCCAGCATTTT.

The V and J genes are TRBV29-1 and TRBJ2-5; a weak D match, TRBD1 (5 bases). Germline-derived CDR1 and CDR2 are SQVTM and ANQGSEA. This CDR3 has 16 residues. V gave up 5 bases and J gave up 2 bases, with 21 bases separating them. CDR3 amino acids: CSVRSGPFVLQETQYF. In DNA, the CDR3 is TGCAGCGTTAGGTCAGGGCCTTTCGTACTACAAGAGACCCAGTACTTC. The full variable domain, with the rest looked up from reference TRBV29-1 and TRBJ2-5, is SAVISQKPSRDICQRGTSLTIQCQVDSQVTMMFWYRQQPGQSLTLIATANQGSEATYESGFVIDKFPISRPNLTFSTLTVSNMSPEDSSIYLCSVRSGPFVLQETQYFGPGTRLLVL.

This clone was detected only once. The chain is built from TRBV11-2 and TRBJ2-7, with 11 positions matching TRBD1. Germline V gene lookup returns CDR1 SGHAT and CDR2 FQNNGV. The trim removed 1 base at V and 3 bases at J, leaving 11 bases unmatched. The CDR3 is made up of 18 amino acids. The CDR3 bases are TGTGCCAGCAGCTTAGCGCCCGGACAGGGGGCAATATTCTACGAGCAGTACTTC. Translated, it gives CASSLAPGQGAIFYEQYF.

The rearrangement uses TRBV21-1 and TRBJ2-7; the D segment call TRBD2 is taken from the table without a DNA check. TRBV21-1 is assigned pseudogene status. The CDR3 spans 14 residues. This CDR3 reads CASSKDGGNCEQYF. For the CDR3, the DNA is TGTGCCAGCAGCAAAGATGGAGGGAACTGCGAGCAGTACTTC.

The chain links TRBV2 to TRBJ2-7; TRBD2 matches 7 bases. Germline V gene sequence: CDR1 SNHLY, CDR2 FYNNEI. This CDR3 is built from 13 residues. Trimming removed 7 bases from V and 4 bases from J; junction bases left unmatched: 7. The CDR3: CASKERGLYEQYF. Here the CDR3 DNA reads TGTGCCAGCAAGGAGAGGGGACTATACGAGCAGTACTTC.

The gene calls are TRBV28 and TRBJ2-2, with D maybe TRBD2 (5 bases). The CDR3 covers 15 residues. Trimming removed 2 bases at V and 4 bases at J, with 11 bases between. Germline V gene sequence: CDR1 MDHEN, CDR2 SYDVKM. CDR3 nucleotides: TGTGCCAGCAGTTTAAGCTTTGGGAGCACCGGGGAGCTGTTTTTT. Protein product: CASSLSFGSTGELFF.

V gene TRBV19 combines with J gene TRBJ1-6, with D perhaps TRBD1 (6 bases). The V gene's germline CDR1 is LNHDA and CDR2 SQIVND (reference sequence). V dropped 10 bases and J dropped 7 bases, with 17 bases sitting between them. The CDR3 sequence is 14 residues long. The CDR3 here is CATQPGHGNSPLHF. For the CDR3, the DNA is TGTGCCACTCAACCGGGACACGGAAATTCACCCCTCCACTTT.

This chain uses TRBV19 with TRBJ1-4; 7 bases line up with TRBD1. The CDR3 contains 15 residues. Trimming cost V 5 bases and J 8 bases; bases outside gene matches: 11. The V gene's germline CDR1 is LNHDA and CDR2 SQIVND (reference sequence). The CDR3 region has the DNA TGTGCCAGTAGTCCGCCGGACAGGCCAAGGGAAAAACTGTTTTTT. Translation: CASSPPDRPREKLFF.

The chain uses TRBV18 and TRBJ1-4, with D unclear. The CDR3 has 13 amino acids. From germline, CDR1 is KGHSH and CDR2 LQKENI. V was trimmed by 8 bases and J by 4 bases, leaving 11 bases between them. The CDR3 loop reads CASAGRLNEKLFF. In DNA, the CDR3 is TGTGCCAGCGCGGGGAGACTTAATGAAAAACTGTTTTTT.

The J gene is TRBJ2-5, the V gene TRBV6-5; the match to TRBD1 covers 7 bases. The CDR3 is 14 residues long. CDR1 MNHEY and CDR2 SVGAGI come from the germline V gene. Unmatched junction bases numbered 5, after V lost 5 bases and J lost 2 bases. CDR3 protein: CASSRTGDQETQYF. CDR3 DNA: TGTGCCAGCAGTCGTACAGGGGATCAAGAGACCCAGTACTTC.

V gene TRBV19 combines with J gene TRBJ1-5; TRBD1 might be the D (5 bases). The CDR3 is 16 residues long. V was clipped by 5 bases and J by 5 bases, with 19 bases between them. CDR1 is LNHDA and CDR2 is SQIVND in the germline V gene (reference sequence). CDR3 loop: CASSLTGRAGDQPQHF. In DNA form, the CDR3 reads TGTGCCAGTAGTCTCACCGGACGAGCGGGGGATCAGCCCCAGCATTTT.

This clone occurred once. The gene calls are TRBV28 and TRBJ2-7, with 9 nucleotides matching TRBD2. Germline assignment: CDR1 MDHEN and CDR2 SYDVKM. The CDR3 extends over 16 amino acids. The V segment lost 2 bases and the J segment 2 bases; nucleotides outside the gene matches: 7. DNA for the CDR3: TGTGCCAGCAGTTTAAAGGCTAGCGGGGCTACCTACGAGCAGTACTTC. This gives the protein CASSLKASGATYEQYF.

This clone has only one observation. The chain is built from TRBV9 and TRBJ2-1; TRBD2 agrees at 8 bases. The V and J ends lost 0 bases and 10 bases, in that order; junction bases with no gene match: 9. This CDR3 is 15 amino acids long. Germline values: CDR1 SGDLS, CDR2 YYNGEE. CDR3 nucleotides: TGTGCCAGCAGCGTAGGTAGCGGGGCCCTCAGGGAGCAGTTCTTC. Amino acids: CASSVGSGALREQFF.

The chain recombines TRBV7-9 with TRBJ2-3, with 7 bases matching TRBD2. Germline CDR1 and CDR2: SEHNR and FQNEAQ (reference sequence). V was clipped by 5 bases and J by 1 base; unmatched bases: 9. The CDR3 sequence is 16 residues long. In nucleotides, the CDR3 is TGTGCCAGCAGCGCTCGGGCTGCGGGGGGCACAGATACGCAGTATTTT. Protein sequence: CASSARAAGGTDTQYF.

The gene calls are TRBV28 and TRBJ1-2; TRBD1 agrees at 9 bases. In germline, CDR1 is MDHEN, CDR2 SYDVKM. The length of the CDR3 is 14 residues. V shed 2 bases, J shed 4 bases, and the junction held 2 bases outside the gene matches. The CDR3 bases are TGTGCCAGCAGTTTAACAGGGGGCCCCTATGGCTACACCTTC. It specifies CASSLTGGPYGYTF.